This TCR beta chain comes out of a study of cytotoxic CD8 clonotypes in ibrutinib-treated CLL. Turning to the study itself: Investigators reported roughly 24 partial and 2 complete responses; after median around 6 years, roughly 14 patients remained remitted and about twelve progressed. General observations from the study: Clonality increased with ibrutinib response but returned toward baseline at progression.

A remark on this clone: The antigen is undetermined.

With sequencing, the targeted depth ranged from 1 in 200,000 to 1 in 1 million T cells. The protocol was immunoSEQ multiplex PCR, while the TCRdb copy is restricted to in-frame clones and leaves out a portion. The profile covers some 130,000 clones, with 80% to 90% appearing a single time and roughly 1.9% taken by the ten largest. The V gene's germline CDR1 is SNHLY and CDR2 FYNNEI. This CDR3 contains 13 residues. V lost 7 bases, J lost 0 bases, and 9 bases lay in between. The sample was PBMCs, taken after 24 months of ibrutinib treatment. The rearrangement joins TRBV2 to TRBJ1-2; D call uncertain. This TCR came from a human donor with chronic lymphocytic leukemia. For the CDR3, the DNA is TGTGCCAGCACAGAGGCCTCTAACTATGGCTACACCTTC. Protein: CASTEASNYGYTF. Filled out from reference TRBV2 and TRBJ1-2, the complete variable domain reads EPEVTQTPSHQVTQMGQEVILRCVPISNHLYFYWYRQILGQKVEFLVSFYNNEISEKSEIFDDQFSVERPDGSNFTLKIRSTKLEDSAMYFCASTEASNYGYTFGSGTRLTVV.